The text below deals with one TCR beta chain. Amplified TCR beta CDR3 regions were obtained using RNA transcripts as template. Second-round multiplex PCR came after first-round RT-PCR with HTBI primers. TCRdb called the multiplex PCR reads again in MiXCR, with one record for every CDR3 protein. The sample contains about half a million distinct CDR3 sequences, roughly 14% of which appear only once. This record comes from a study of Graves' ophthalmopathy and Graves' hyperthyroidism. This CDR3 spans 16 amino acids. The V gene's germline CDR1 is KGHSH and CDR2 LQKENI. V was cut by 1 base and J by 0 bases, with 12 bases left in between.

This chain connects TRBV18 to TRBJ1-1; the D is unclear. Sequencing was performed on blood. This TCR was sampled from a young woman with Graves' ophthalmopathy. CDR3 sequence: CASSPLNGLLNTEAFF. The CDR3 nucleotides are TGTGCCAGCTCACCACTGAACGGGCTATTGAACACTGAAGCTTTCTTT.